This TCR beta chain was profiled in a study of shared clonotypes between healthy human individuals. Across the whole study: Every donor yielded three CD4 naive, three CD4 memory, two CD8 naive and one CD8 memory plate. Study observations and caveats: Non-shared clonotypes had lower generation probabilities than those shared by all four donors.

Per germline, CDR1 MRHNA and CDR2 SNTAGT. The V gene end was trimmed by 4 bases and the J gene end by 9 bases; junction bases not matched to a gene: 9. The CDR3 runs to 15 residues. The method was immunoSEQ multiplex PCR; TCRdb's version includes in-frame clones alone and lacks a portion of them. The top ten clones hold over 0.12% of a sample with about 2.4 million clones, 85% to 95% of them seen once. Notes on this clone: Antigen: not known.

J is TRBJ2-1 and V is TRBV6-4; 10 bases fit TRBD2. The sequencing sample was made of naive CD4+ T cells sorted from blood. Indicated subset: CD45RA+ positively selected. The TCR was taken from a young man in good health. In nucleotides, the CDR3 is TGTGCCAGCAGTGTCATCCTAGCGGGAGTGGGTGAGCAGTTCTTC. This encodes CASSVILAGVGEQFF.